Below, 25 T cell receptor beta chains from the same sample are listed, as sequenced in a study of CD8+CD57+ T cells in acquired aplastic anemia. The template for TCR beta VDJ and CDR3 sequence profiling was genomic DNA. TCRdb analysed the reads with MiXCR anew, one entry per CDR3 protein. The sample shows approximately 180,000 distinct CDR3 sequences, 48% of them seen only once. Patients chosen for sequencing had CD8+CD57+ cells that had expanded, as shown by flow cytometry. The sequenced sample was sorted CD4+, CD8+, or CD8+CD57+ T cells (not recorded which) from PBMCs. The receptor set was obtained from a human donor with aplastic anemia.

At least ten counts were recorded for this clonotype. The chain links TRBV15 to TRBJ2-1, with TRBD2 as a possible D gene (5 bases). V was shortened by 3 bases and J by 12 bases, with 12 bases between the two germline ends. Germline assignment: CDR1 LNHNV and CDR2 YYDKDF (reference sequence). The CDR3 contains 12 residues. The CDR3 nucleotides read TGTGCCACCAGCAGCACGCGAGGGAGGCAGTTCTTC. It is translated as CATSSTRGRQFF.

A word on this clonotype: It may be a read error: a sequence one base away is much more abundant. The CDR3 region has the DNA TGTGCCAGCACCAGGACTAGCGGGGGGGCTTGGGAGACCCAGTACTTC. Protein product: CASTRTSGGAWETQYF. This sequence joins TRBV5-8 and TRBJ2-5; TRBD2 matches 15 bases. Trimming at V came to 6 bases and at J to 5 bases, leaving 8 bases not matched to a gene. CDR1 and CDR2 (germline): SGHTS, YDEGEE. This CDR3 comprises 16 residues.

The sample holds one count of this clonotype. The rearrangement joins TRBV20-1 to TRBJ1-1, with no clear D. The V end was cut by 2 bases, the J end by 0 bases, with 7 bases between. Looked up from germline, CDR1 is DFQATT and CDR2 is SNEGSKA (reference sequence). The CDR3 contains 13 residues. The CDR3 DNA reads TGCAGTGCTAGACGGACCGTGAACACTGAAGCTTTCTTT. Residues: CSARRTVNTEAFF.

This rearrangement joins TRBV20-1 to TRBJ1-2, with 10 positions matching TRBD1. Germline-derived CDR1 and CDR2 are DFQATT and SNEGSKA (reference sequence). The CDR3 covers 13 residues. V dropped 0 bases and J dropped 7; count of bases not matched to a gene: 2. DNA for the CDR3: TGCAGTGCTAGAGAGACAGGGGGCAGTGGCTACACCTTC. Encoded protein: CSARETGGSGYTF.

This clonotype has ten or more counts. V and J are TRBV9 and TRBJ1-6; 9 nucleotides align to TRBD1. V shed 4 bases and J 12 bases; nucleotides not matched to a gene: 17. The CDR3 contains 17 residues. Germline CDR1 and CDR2: SGDLS and YYNGEE. The CDR3: CASSTVGDRARGVPLHF. DNA for the CDR3: TGTGCCAGCAGCACTGTCGGGGACAGGGCCAGAGGCGTACCCCTCCACTTT.

This clonotype has more than one count but fewer than ten. J is TRBJ2-2 and V is TRBV11-1; D is possibly TRBD2 (6 bases). Germline loops: CDR1 SGHAT, CDR2 FQDESV (reference sequence). The V and J ends lost 4 bases and 4 bases respectively, with 16 bases between them. The CDR3 is 16 amino acids. Written as DNA, the CDR3 is TGTGCCAGCAGCTCCGTGATGGCGGGACCCACCGGGGAGCTGTTTTTT. This translates into CASSSVMAGPTGELFF.

This chain joins TRBV7-7 and TRBJ2-1; 8 bases match TRBD1. V lost 4 bases and J lost 5; bases outside the gene matches: 1. This CDR3 has 13 residues. CDR1 SSHAT and CDR2 FNYEAQ come from the germline V gene (reference sequence). The CDR3 loop reads CASSSTGDNEQFF. As DNA, the CDR3 is TGTGCCAGCAGCTCGACAGGGGACAATGAGCAGTTCTTC.

The table lists this clonotype with many counts. J is TRBJ2-2 and V is TRBV11-3; no definite D call. The CDR3 is 13 residues long. Germline V gives CDR1 SGHNT, CDR2 YENEEA. Trimming pared 0 bases from V and 8 bases from J, leaving 7 bases between. The DNA for the CDR3 is TGTGCCAGCAGCTTAGATGAAAGGGGGGAGCTGTTTTTT. Its protein product is CASSLDERGELFF.

Comments on this clonotype: Possible read error: a much larger clone is one base away. The V gene is TRBV5-1, the J gene TRBJ1-1, with D perhaps matching TRBD1 (5 bases). The CDR3 loop spans 15 amino acids. CDR1 and CDR2 (germline): SGHRS, YFSETQ. The CDR3 nucleotides are TGCGCCAGCAGCTTGGCCGTAGGGGTGAGCACTGAAACTTTCTTT. Translation: CASSLAVGVSTETFF.

There are many counts of this clonotype. The chain has TRBV19 and TRBJ1-2; TRBD1 aligns across 9 bases. The CDR3 is 14 residues long. Trimming took 5 bases from V and 6 from J; bases not matched to a gene: 7. Germline V gene sequence: CDR1 LNHDA, CDR2 SQIVND (reference sequence). CDR3 region: CASSLRTGDNGYTF. The DNA of the CDR3 is TGTGCCAGTAGTCTCCGGACAGGGGATAATGGCTACACCTTC.

This clonotype was seen only a few times. The V call is TRBV28, the J call TRBJ2-1; 9 positions match TRBD2. The length of the CDR3 is 18 residues. Germline lookup yields CDR1 MDHEN and CDR2 SYDVKM. The J segment lost 1 base and the V segment lost 5 bases, leaving 12 bases of the junction unmatched. The CDR3 DNA follows: TGTGCCAGCAGTCCGCTGATTAGCGGGAGCCCGTCCTACAATGAGCAGTTCTTC. This gives the protein CASSPLISGSPSYNEQFF.

The chain recombines TRBV12-3 or TRBV12-4 with TRBJ2-7, with TRBD1 matching 11 bases. J was trimmed by 5 bases and V by 6 bases; bases with no gene match: 3. The CDR3 has 13 amino acids. CDR3 sequence reads: CASRGTGGHEQYF. CDR3 coding DNA: TGTGCCAGCAGAGGGACAGGGGGTCACGAGCAGTACTTC.

This rearrangement joins TRBV20-1 to TRBJ2-7; no definite D call. This CDR3 has 12 amino acids. With 5 bases removed from V and 0 bases from J, the gap between germline ends came to 8 bases. Looked up from germline, CDR1 is DFQATT and CDR2 is SNEGSKA (reference sequence). This CDR3 is CSAVGISYEQYF. In DNA form, the CDR3 reads TGCAGTGCTGTGGGGATCTCCTACGAGCAGTACTTC.

A note on this clonotype: This sequence may be a read error, since a much larger clone differs from it by one base. The V and J genes are TRBV3-1 and TRBJ2-7; D uncertain. V lost 1 base, J lost 7 bases, and 11 bases lay in between. The germline gives CDR1 LGHDT, CDR2 YNNKEL (reference sequence). This CDR3 has 13 residues. DNA for the CDR3: TGTGCCAGCAGCCAAGGGGCGGTTGGTGAGCAGTACTTC. This sequence encodes CASSQGAVGEQYF.

This clonotype appeared many times. The V call is TRBV6-1, the J call TRBJ1-1; a possible D gene is TRBD1 (6 bases). This CDR3 is built from 13 residues. Germline CDR1 reads MNHNS; CDR2 reads SASEGT. V was pared by 7 bases and J by 4 bases, with 13 bases between. CDR3: CASKRGVGTEAFF. In nucleotides, the CDR3 is TGTGCCAGCAAGAGGGGGGTGGGCACTGAAGCTTTCTTT.

The chain uses TRBV10-2 and TRBJ1-2, with D uncertain. Trimming took off 6 bases at V and 2 bases at J, with 7 bases between the two ends. CDR1 is WSHSY, CDR2 SAAADI, per germline. The CDR3 loop spans 12 amino acids. The CDR3 sequence is CASSGSNYGYTF. The CDR3 region has the DNA TGCGCCAGCAGCGGTTCCAACTATGGCTACACCTTC.

This clonotype was found many times. This rearrangement joins TRBV7-2 to TRBJ2-7; D unresolved. V lost 5 bases to trimming and J lost 2 bases, with 10 bases between them. The CDR3 totals 13 residues. Germline V CDR1 and CDR2: SGHTA, FQGNSA. This CDR3 is CASSPRPPYEQYF. CDR3 sequence (DNA): TGTGCCAGCAGCCCACGACCCCCCTACGAGCAGTACTTC. The variable domain in full, completed from reference TRBV7-2 and TRBJ2-7, reads GAGVSQSPSNKVTEKGKDVELRCDPISGHTALYWYRQSLGQGLEFLIYFQGNSAPDKSGLPSDRFSAERTGGSVSTLTIQRTQQEDSAVYLCASSPRPPYEQYFGPGTRLTVT.

This clonotype has ten or more counts. J is TRBJ1-6 and V is TRBV14; D might be TRBD1 (6 bases). This CDR3 has 14 amino acids. Trimming took off 1 base at V and 8 bases at J, with 9 bases between the two ends. Germline lookup yields CDR1 SGHDN and CDR2 FVKESK. The CDR3 here is CASSQVPGDSPLHF. Here the CDR3 DNA reads TGTGCCAGCAGCCAAGTGCCAGGGGATTCACCCCTCCACTTT.

The V call is TRBV20-1, the J call TRBJ2-7; 9 bases agree with TRBD1. CDR1 and CDR2 from the germline V gene are DFQATT and SNEGSKA (reference sequence). The CDR3 extends over 13 amino acids. J was trimmed by 6 bases and V by 6 bases; bases with no gene match: 9. As DNA, the CDR3 is TGCAGTGCCACGGGACAGGGTCGGGCCGAGCAGTACTTC. Translated, it gives CSATGQGRAEQYF.

The V gene is TRBV29-1, the J gene TRBJ2-1; TRBD2 aligns across 8 bases. V gave up 6 bases and J gave up 9 bases; unmatched junction bases: 7. This CDR3 is 12 amino acids long. Germline V lookup: CDR1 SQVTM, CDR2 ANQGSEA. The CDR3: CSVGLAGSEQFF. The CDR3 DNA is TGCAGCGTAGGCCTAGCGGGCTCTGAGCAGTTCTTC.

CDR3 in DNA: TGCAGTGCTAGGGAACAGGGTGGAAACACCGGGGAGCTGTTTTTT. Residues: CSAREQGGNTGELFF. The chain joins TRBV20-1 to TRBJ2-2, with D tentatively TRBD1 (6 bases). V lost 3 bases, J lost 2 bases, and 13 bases lay in between. This CDR3 comprises 15 residues. From germline, CDR1 is DFQATT and CDR2 SNEGSKA (reference sequence).

The chain has TRBV11-2 and TRBJ2-7; D not certain. CDR1 and CDR2 (germline): SGHAT, FQNNGV. V was pared by 5 bases and J by 3 bases, with 17 bases between. The CDR3 contains 15 residues. The CDR3 bases are TGTGCCAGCAGCCAAGAACCGCAGCCTATCTACGAGCAGTACTTC. Its protein product is CASSQEPQPIYEQYF.

There are many counts of this clonotype. This chain joins TRBV19 and TRBJ1-1, with 9 bases lining up with TRBD1. The CDR3 extends over 17 amino acids. CDR1 is LNHDA and CDR2 is SQIVND in the germline V gene (reference sequence). The V and J ends lost 3 bases and 2 bases, in that order; junction bases with no gene match: 10. In DNA, the CDR3 is TGTGCCAGTAGTATCCCCCACAGGGGGCTCGTCAACACTGAAGCTTTCTTT. Amino acids: CASSIPHRGLVNTEAFF.

This chain uses TRBV20-1 with TRBJ1-6; TRBD1 is a possible D gene (6 bases). Trimming took 5 bases from V and 9 from J, leaving 23 bases between them. CDR3 length equals 16 residues. Germline V gene lookup returns CDR1 DFQATT and CDR2 SNEGSKA (reference sequence). The DNA for the CDR3 is TGCAGTGCTCCGCTCGTCGTGGGGGCCCGTGGTTCACCCCTCCACTTT. It yields the protein CSAPLVVGARGSPLHF.

This clonotype was observed a handful of times. The V gene is TRBV27, the J gene TRBJ2-4; no clear D. Germline values: CDR1 MNHEY, CDR2 SMNVEV (reference sequence). This CDR3 has 15 amino acids. Between the trimmed V and J ends, which lost 0 bases and 5 bases, there was a span of 11 bases. CDR3 bases: TGTGCCAGCAGTTTATCGGCAAGAATGGAAAACATTCAGTACTTC. Translated, it gives CASSLSARMENIQYF.